These T cell receptor beta chains were read from a single sample in a study of technical replicates of blood from a few donors. Repertoires were generated with immunoSEQ multiplex PCR, while TCRdb's copy carries only in-frame clones and drops some. The table shows 55,000 to 60,000 clones, with 90% to 95% occurring only once. Sequenced: PBMCs. The receptors here all came from a human donor in good health. Some clones in this sample may be carry-over from other donors' samples. Each CDR3 is given with its conserved first and last residue. A D gene is named only where the DNA matches it firmly. Where a row states a size, it is once, few, many or the class of an expanded clone; other rows omit it.

V gene,J gene,D gene,clone size,CDR3 DNA,CDR3 protein
TRBV4-2,TRBJ2-7,TRBD2,-,TGTGCCAGCAGCCACGCTAGCGGGGGGCGTTACTACGAGCAGTACTTC,CASSHASGGRYYEQYF
TRBV15,TRBJ2-3,TRBD2,once,TGTGCCACCAGCAGAGGAGTAGCGGGAGTGACAGATACGCAGTATTTT,CATSRGVAGVTDTQYF
TRBV2,TRBJ2-7,TRBD1,-,TGTGCCACCGAAGGGACAGGCAGGTACGAGCAGTACTTC,CATEGTGRYEQYF
TRBV7-9,TRBJ2-5,-,-,TGTGCCAGCAGCTTACTTTCTGAGACCCAGTACTTC,CASSLLSETQYF
TRBV25-1,TRBJ1-1,TRBD1,-,TGTGCCAGCAGTGAGACAGGGGGCGGCACTGAAGCTTTCTTT,CASSETGGGTEAFF
TRBV7-6,TRBJ2-2,-,-,TGTGCCAGCAGCTTAGAGCCTAGCCAAACCGGGGAGCTGTTTTTT,CASSLEPSQTGELFF
TRBV15,TRBJ2-3,TRBD2,-,TGTGCCACCAGCAGGTCGCGAGCGGGGGCCCAGAGGGCCCATACGCAGTATTTT,CATSRSRAGAQRAHTQYF
TRBV13,TRBJ1-2,-,once,TGTGCCAGCAGCTTAGAACAGGGTCCCTATGGCTACACCTTC,CASSLEQGPYGYTF
TRBV4-2,TRBJ2-7,-,-,TGTGCCAGCAGCCAAGTATTGGCAGGGGCCTACGAGCAGTACTTC,CASSQVLAGAYEQYF
TRBV14,TRBJ2-7,TRBD1,-,TGTGCCAGCAGCCAAGTGGCAGGGGGATACTACGAGCAGTACTTC,CASSQVAGGYYEQYF
TRBV27,TRBJ1-1,-,once,TGTGCCAGCAGTGCCTCGGGGTTCACTGAAGCTTTCTTT,CASSASGFTEAFF
TRBV7-2,TRBJ2-7,-,-,TGTGCCAGCAGCTTAGGAGGCCAGGGGGGCCTCTACGAGCAGTACTTC,CASSLGGQGGLYEQYF
TRBV10-3,TRBJ1-1,TRBD1,-,TGTGCCATCAGTGGGACAGGGTTGACTGAAGCTTTCTTT,CAISGTGLTEAFF
TRBV29-1,TRBJ2-2,-,-,TGCAGCGTTGAAGCAGCGAACACCGGGGAGCTGTTTTTT,CSVEAANTGELFF
TRBV4-3,TRBJ2-5,TRBD2,-,TGCGCCAGCAGCCAAGTGGGGACTAGCAGCGCGACCCAGTACTTC,CASSQVGTSSATQYF
TRBV6-1,TRBJ2-2,-,-,TGTGCCAGCAGTGAAAGGCCAGGGGACCACACCGGGGAGCTGTTTTTT,CASSERPGDHTGELFF
TRBV5-1,TRBJ2-1,TRBD2,-,TGCGCCAGCAGCCCGGGCGGGGGGGCGTCCTACAATGAGCAGTTCTTC,CASSPGGGASYNEQFF
TRBV5-5,TRBJ1-3,-,-,TGTGCCAGCAGCGACCCCGGAGGCTCTGGAAACACCATATATTTT,CASSDPGGSGNTIYF
TRBV4-2,TRBJ1-4,-,-,TGTGCCAGCAGCCAAGATATGGCCAATAATGAAAAACTGTTTTTT,CASSQDMANNEKLFF
TRBV4-3,TRBJ2-7,-,-,TGCGCCAGCAGCCTACGCGGGGGCCCCTACGAGCAGTACTTC,CASSLRGGPYEQYF
TRBV4-3,TRBJ2-5,TRBD2,-,TGCGCCAGCAGCCAAGATCCCATATCTAGCGGGGGGAGTCTATGGGAGACCCAGTACTTC,CASSQDPISSGGSLWETQYF
TRBV5-5,TRBJ1-3,-,-,TGTGCCAGCAGCTTGTCCGCCCTTGAGAGAAACACCATATATTTT,CASSLSALERNTIYF
TRBV23-1,TRBJ2-6,-,once,TGCGCCAGCAGTCTTAGTAGCTGGTCTGGGGCCAACGTCCTGACTTTC,CASSLSSWSGANVLTF
TRBV29-1,TRBJ2-2,-,-,TGCAGCGTTGTAGCCAACCAAAACACCGGGGAGCTGTTTTTT,CSVVANQNTGELFF
TRBV29-1,TRBJ1-1,TRBD1,-,TGCAGCGTGGGGACAGGGGGCACCGAAGCTTTCTTT,CSVGTGGTEAFF
TRBV7-3,TRBJ2-1,-,-,TGTGCCAGCAGCTCCGGGACATATGAGCAGTTCTTC,CASSSGTYEQFF
TRBV2,TRBJ1-2,-,once,TGTGCCAGCAGGAAAGCAGGGGTCCCCTATGGCTACACCTTC,CASRKAGVPYGYTF
TRBV5-1,TRBJ1-3,TRBD1,-,TGCGCCAGCAGCCCCGACCCACAGGGGTACACCATATATTTT,CASSPDPQGYTIYF
TRBV20-1,TRBJ1-2,-,-,TGCAGTGCTAGCCTCTCCTATGGCTACACCTTC,CSASLSYGYTF
TRBV27,TRBJ2-3,-,once,TGTGCCAGCAGTTTTGACAGGACAGATACGCAGTATTTT,CASSFDRTDTQYF
TRBV7-2,TRBJ2-5,TRBD1,-,TGTGCCAGCAGCTTAGTACGAGGGGGCGATGAGACCCAGTACTTC,CASSLVRGGDETQYF
TRBV7-2,TRBJ2-2,-,-,TGTGCCAGCAGCTTAGCGCGGACAACGAACACCGGGGAGCTGTTTTTT,CASSLARTTNTGELFF
TRBV5-6,TRBJ2-3,-,-,TGTGCCAGCAGCTTGGGGGGCGGTGGAGATACGCAGTATTTT,CASSLGGGGDTQYF
TRBV2,TRBJ1-2,TRBD1,-,TGTGCCAGCAGAGAACAGGGGGCTTGGTATGGCTACACCTTC,CASREQGAWYGYTF
TRBV18,TRBJ1-1,TRBD1,-,TGTGCCAGCTCCCTCGGACAGGGGAGCACTGAAGCTTTCTTT,CASSLGQGSTEAFF
TRBV2,TRBJ1-2,-,-,TGTGCCAGCAGTGGGGAAGTCGGCAGGGCTGGCTACACCTTC,CASSGEVGRAGYTF
TRBV6-5,TRBJ2-3,-,-,TGTGCCAGCAGGGCCCGAGATACGCAGTATTTT,CASRARDTQYF
TRBV29-1,TRBJ1-6,-,-,TGCAGCGTTCTAGTTGGGGGCAAGTTCACCCTCCACTTT,CSVLVGGKFTLHF
TRBV7-9,TRBJ1-4,-,-,TGTGCCAGCAGCTTTCGGGGGTCTGGTGAAAAACTGTTTTTT,CASSFRGSGEKLFF
TRBV4-2,TRBJ1-1,-,-,TGTGCCAGCAGCCCGCGCTCGGACAGCTCCAAGGGAACTGAAGCTTTCTTT,CASSPRSDSSKGTEAFF
TRBV5-1,TRBJ2-3,-,-,TGCGCCAGCAGCTTGGAAGCTGGCACAGATACGCAGTATTTT,CASSLEAGTDTQYF